Below are 30 T cell receptor beta chains sequenced from a single sample in a study of shared clonotypes between healthy human individuals. Produced via immunoSEQ multiplex PCR; TCRdb's table is partial and in-frame only. The sample records 1 million to 1.3 million clones, 70% to 80% being singletons. The sequenced sample was memory CD4+ T cells from PBMCs. Subset here: CD45RA-negative fraction. All receptors come from a man aged 18 to 30 in good health. Some clones in this sample may be carry-over from other donors' samples.

The chain employs TRBV5-1 and TRBJ1-4; perhaps TRBD1 as D (6 bases). With 0 bases removed from V and 2 bases from J, the gap between germline ends came to 11 bases. This CDR3 is built from 16 residues. Germline V gene lookup returns CDR1 SGHRS and CDR2 YFSETQ. DNA of the CDR3: TGCGCCAGCAGCTTGGCCAGTGGGGGCACTAATGAAAAACTGTTTTTT. Translated: CASSLASGGTNEKLFF.

This chain uses TRBV14 with TRBJ2-7; 11 bases fit TRBD2. The CDR3 runs to 17 residues. The trim removed 4 bases at V and 0 bases at J, leaving 8 bases unmatched. Germline V gene lookup returns CDR1 SGHDN and CDR2 FVKESK. As DNA, the CDR3 is TGTGCCAGCAGCCCGACCAGACTAGCGGGGAGCTCCTACGAGCAGTACTTC. Protein sequence: CASSPTRLAGSSYEQYF. Supplemented by reference TRBV14 and TRBJ2-7, the full variable domain reads EAGVTQFPSHSVIEKGQTVTLRCDPISGHDNLYWYRRVMGKEIKFLLHFVKESKQDESGMPNNRFLAERTGGTYSTLKVQPAELEDSGVYFCASSPTRLAGSSYEQYFGPGTRLTVT.

The V call is TRBV6-6, the J call TRBJ2-5, with a weak D call TRBD2 (6 bases). This CDR3 comprises 13 residues. With 5 bases removed from V and 2 bases from J, the gap between germline ends came to 9 bases. Looked up from germline, CDR1 is MNHNY and CDR2 is SVGAGI (reference sequence). CDR3 nucleotides: TGTGCCAGCAGTCGGGCGGGACAAGAGACCCAGTACTTC. Its translation: CASSRAGQETQYF.

Of note for this clone: This specimen includes other DNA sequences encoding the same CDR3. The rearrangement uses TRBV6-5 and TRBJ1-2; the match to TRBD1 covers 8 bases. Germline V CDR1 and CDR2: MNHEY, SVGAGI. The CDR3 is made up of 14 amino acids. The V and J ends lost 6 bases and 2 bases, in that order; junction bases with no gene match: 5. This chain's CDR3 is CASSPGTGNYGYTF. The CDR3 DNA follows: TGTGCCAGCAGCCCTGGGACAGGAAACTATGGCTACACCTTC.

About this clone itself: Other DNA sequences in this sample translate to the same CDR3. This sequence joins TRBV19 and TRBJ1-2; 8 bases are a match to TRBD1. Germline assignment: CDR1 LNHDA and CDR2 SQIVND (reference sequence). The CDR3 spans 12 residues. The J segment lost 6 bases and the V segment lost 4 bases, leaving 1 base of the junction unmatched. The CDR3 DNA sequence: TGTGCCAGTAGTAGGACAGGGAATGGCTACACCTTC. This codes for CASSRTGNGYTF.

The chain uses TRBV9 and TRBJ2-1, with D unresolved. The germline V gene has CDR1 SGDLS and CDR2 YYNGEE. The germline V and J ends were trimmed by 3 bases and 8 bases, with 15 bases remaining between them. The CDR3 contains 14 residues. The CDR3 bases are TGTGCCAGCAGCGCCCGGGTGGTAAGCGATGAGCAGTTCTTC. Protein product: CASSARVVSDEQFF.

The rearrangement uses TRBV5-1 and TRBJ2-1, with TRBD2 matching over 9 bases. Losses at the gene ends were 0 bases for V and 7 bases for J; bases not matched to a gene: 11. This CDR3 contains 17 residues. Germline CDR1 reads SGHRS; CDR2 reads YFSETQ. CDR3 DNA: TGCGCCAGCAGCTTGGGTGGGACTAGCTTGTCTGGTAATGAGCAGTTCTTC. It is translated as CASSLGGTSLSGNEQFF.

The CDR3 DNA follows: TGTGCCAGCAGCCGGTCAACAACTAATGAAAAACTGTTTTTT. Translation: CASSRSTTNEKLFF. V gene TRBV11-2 combines with J gene TRBJ1-4; D call uncertain. The CDR3 is 14 amino acids. Trimming pared 5 bases from V and 0 bases from J, leaving 7 bases between. Germline CDR1 and CDR2: SGHAT and FQNNGV.

The chain combines TRBV5-1 with TRBJ2-1; D might be TRBD2 (6 bases). The CDR3 extends over 14 amino acids. CDR1 and CDR2 (germline): SGHRS, YFSETQ. V was shortened by 4 bases and J by 8 bases, with 16 bases between the two germline ends. CDR3 in amino acids: CASSGGTTADEQFF. The CDR3 DNA reads TGCGCCAGCAGCGGGGGGACGACTGCCGATGAGCAGTTCTTC.

About this clone: Other nucleotide sequences in the sample specify the same CDR3. The V and J genes are TRBV5-1 and TRBJ2-3, with TRBD2 identical over 8 bases. Germline V CDR1 and CDR2: SGHRS, YFSETQ. The junction had 4 bases not matched to a gene; V was cut back by 4 bases and J by 0 bases. CDR3 size: 15 residues. CDR3 bases: TGCGCCAGCAGCGGAACTAGCGGCAGCACAGATACGCAGTATTTT. This codes for CASSGTSGSTDTQYF.

This clone appeared a few times. The chain combines TRBV28 with TRBJ2-7; D perhaps matches TRBD1 (5 bases). Germline values: CDR1 MDHEN, CDR2 SYDVKM. V was pared by 1 base and J by 9 bases, with 10 bases between. CDR3 length equals 12 residues. The chain's CDR3 is CASSLSGYGQYF. The CDR3 DNA follows: TGTGCCAGCAGTTTATCAGGGTATGGGCAGTACTTC. Supplemented by reference TRBV28 and TRBJ2-7, the full variable domain reads DVKVTQSSRYLVKRTGEKVFLECVQDMDHENMFWYRQDPGLGLRLIYFSYDVKMKEKGDIPEGYSVSREKKERFSLILESASTNQTSMYLCASSLSGYGQYFGPGTRLTVT.

This clone showed up many times. V and J are TRBV7-8 and TRBJ1-1; no clear D gene. V was shortened by 5 bases and J by 3 bases, with 10 bases between the two germline ends. From germline, CDR1 is SGHVS and CDR2 FQNEAQ. The CDR3 loop spans 13 amino acids. Written as DNA, the CDR3 is TGTGCCAGCAGCCCCCAACGTGACACTGAAGCTTTCTTT. Translation gives CASSPQRDTEAFF.

In its sample, this clone was seen a few times. The CDR3 sequence is CASSIGTGTGADIQYF. The CDR3 bases are TGTGCCAGTAGTATTGGAACCGGGACAGGGGCGGACATTCAGTACTTC. The V and J genes are TRBV19 and TRBJ2-4; 10 bases match TRBD1. The germline gives CDR1 LNHDA, CDR2 SQIVND (reference sequence). The CDR3 totals 16 residues. The junction had 10 bases not matched to a gene; V was cut back by 3 bases and J by 8 bases.

This rearrangement joins TRBV2 to TRBJ2-2, with D perhaps TRBD2 (5 bases). V lost 9 bases, J lost 5 bases, and 13 bases lay in between. CDR3 length equals 13 residues. The V gene's germline CDR1 is SNHLY and CDR2 FYNNEI. The CDR3 coding sequence is TGTGCCAGTGGACTCCCGGATACCGGGGAGCTGTTTTTT. This codes for CASGLPDTGELFF.

V and J are TRBV27 and TRBJ1-4, with 7 bases fitting TRBD1. Germline V lookup: CDR1 MNHEY, CDR2 SMNVEV (reference sequence). The CDR3 consists of 15 residues. V lost 7 bases, J lost 8 bases, and 13 bases stayed unmatched. The CDR3 coding sequence is TGTGCCAGCACCCTGCTGCCAGGGGGACGAGAAAAACTGTTTTTT. Translating it yields CASTLLPGGREKLFF.

The chain is built from TRBV27 and TRBJ2-7; possibly TRBD1 for D (6 bases). Trimming removed 5 bases at V and 2 bases at J, with 19 bases between. The CDR3 is made up of 16 amino acids. The germline gives CDR1 MNHEY, CDR2 SMNVEV (reference sequence). The CDR3 loop reads CASSRPRGDGTYEQYF. The CDR3 DNA reads as TGTGCCAGCAGTCGGCCCAGGGGCGACGGAACCTACGAGCAGTACTTC.

The V call is TRBV10-3, the J call TRBJ1-6, with 11 bases identical to TRBD1. V was pared by 11 bases and J by 5 bases, with 11 bases of the junction left unmatched. The CDR3 totals 16 residues. CDR1 and CDR2 from the germline V gene are ENHRY and SYGVKD. Written as DNA, the CDR3 is TGTGCCGCCTGTTCGGACAGGGGGCGTAATAATTCACCCCTCCACTTT. Amino acid sequence: CAACSDRGRNNSPLHF.

This clone was recorded once. CDR3 region: CASSISSGTSGGAYEQYF. Written as DNA, the CDR3 is TGTGCCAGTAGTATATCCTCCGGGACTAGCGGGGGTGCCTACGAGCAGTACTTC. The chain has TRBV19 and TRBJ2-7; the match to TRBD2 covers 14 bases. The CDR3 totals 18 residues. Trimming removed 2 bases from V and 2 bases from J; junction bases left unmatched: 8. Germline-derived CDR1 and CDR2 are LNHDA and SQIVND (reference sequence).

The chain carries TRBV7-3 and TRBJ1-3; 9 bases match TRBD1. Germline V gives CDR1 SGHTA, CDR2 FQGTGA. The length of the CDR3 is 14 residues. Trimming removed 5 bases from V and 8 bases from J; junction bases left unmatched: 7. The CDR3 spells CASSPLGQGYTIYF. DNA for the CDR3: TGTGCCAGCAGCCCGCTGGGACAGGGATACACCATATATTTT.

Of note for this clone: One end of the junction does not line up with germline, which may come from a read error. The J gene is TRBJ1-2, the V gene TRBV15; maybe TRBD1 (6 bases). The CDR3 extends over 15 amino acids. The V gene's germline CDR1 is LNHNV and CDR2 YYDKDF (reference sequence). CDR3 in DNA: TGTGCCACCAGCCGAGAACTGGACAGCCTCTATGGCTACACCTTC. It specifies CATSRELDSLYGYTF.

The CDR3 DNA reads TGTGCCTGGGACACAGGTTACAATGAGCAGTTCTTC. Its protein product is CAWDTGYNEQFF. The rearrangement joins TRBV30 to TRBJ2-1, with D perhaps matching TRBD1 (5 bases). V lost 5 bases, J lost 4 bases, and 9 bases lay in between. This CDR3 region has 12 residues. The germline V gene has CDR1 GTSNPN and CDR2 SVGIG (reference sequence).

The rearrangement joins TRBV29-1 to TRBJ1-2; D might be TRBD1 (6 bases). This CDR3 is 18 amino acids long. The V end lost 5 bases, the J end lost 2 bases, and 27 bases lay between the germline ends. Germline lookup yields CDR1 SQVTM and CDR2 ANQGSEA. The CDR3 nucleotides are TGCAGCGTTCTCACAAACAGGGCCGTCGGGGCTCTAAACTATGGCTACACCTTC. Protein: CSVLTNRAVGALNYGYTF.

Notes on this clone: The same CDR3 can be traced to other DNA sequences in this sample. The V and J genes are TRBV5-1 and TRBJ1-2, with 8 bases that match TRBD1. The CDR3 spans 14 residues. Germline assignment: CDR1 SGHRS and CDR2 YFSETQ. The ends lost 4 bases at V and 3 bases at J; junction bases unmatched: 5. This chain's CDR3 is CASSPTGEDYGYTF. CDR3 in DNA: TGCGCCAGCAGCCCGACAGGGGAAGACTATGGCTACACCTTC.

The J gene is TRBJ2-2, the V gene TRBV7-3; 7 bases map to TRBD2. Germline V CDR1 and CDR2: SGHTA, FQGTGA. This CDR3 has 15 residues. V gave up 4 bases and J gave up 4 bases; unmatched junction bases: 6. The CDR3 DNA follows: TGTGCCAGCAGCTCGCGGGAGTTCGGCACCGGGGAGCTGTTTTTT. Protein product: CASSSREFGTGELFF.

This chain joins TRBV5-1 and TRBJ1-5; a possible D gene is TRBD1 (5 bases). Germline V lookup: CDR1 SGHRS, CDR2 YFSETQ. The length of the CDR3 is 16 residues. The V end was cut by 0 bases, the J end by 0 bases, with 10 bases between. The chain's CDR3 is CASSLGDANSNQPQHF. DNA for the CDR3: TGCGCCAGCAGCTTGGGGGACGCGAATAGCAATCAGCCCCAGCATTTT. The full variable domain, with the rest looked up from reference TRBV5-1 and TRBJ1-5, is KAGVTQTPRYLIKTRGQQVTLSCSPISGHRSVSWYQQTPGQGLQFLFEYFSETQRNKGNFPGRFSGRQFSNSRSEMNVSTLELGDSALYLCASSLGDANSNQPQHFGDGTRLSIL.

This clone was counted between two and nine times. V and J are TRBV19 and TRBJ1-2; maybe TRBD1 (6 bases). V was trimmed by 1 base and J by 6 bases, leaving 18 bases between them. Germline V gene lookup returns CDR1 LNHDA and CDR2 SQIVND (reference sequence). CDR3 size: 16 residues. CDR3 in DNA: TGTGCCAGTAGTATAGGGGGACACGGCATGAAGGATGGCTACACCTTC. Its translation is CASSIGGHGMKDGYTF.

This chain uses TRBV11-2 with TRBJ2-7; D may be TRBD2 (6 bases). Germline CDR1 reads SGHAT; CDR2 reads FQNNGV. The V end lost 5 bases, the J end lost 5 bases, and 16 bases lay between the germline ends. CDR3 size: 14 residues. The CDR3 sequence: CASSRRGRDDEQYF. The CDR3 DNA reads TGTGCCAGCAGCCGGCGGGGTAGGGACGACGAGCAGTACTTC.

V is TRBV18 and J is TRBJ1-2, with 7 nucleotides matching TRBD1. Trimming took 4 bases from V and 8 from J; bases not matched to a gene: 13. CDR3 length: 15 residues. The germline CDR1 and CDR2 sequences are KGHSH and LQKENI. In DNA, the CDR3 is TGTGCCAGCTCACTACCTGACAGGGACGGTGGAGGCTACACCTTC. As protein: CASSLPDRDGGGYTF. The whole variable domain, remainder taken from reference TRBV18 and TRBJ1-2, is NAGVMQNPRHLVRRRGQEARLRCSPMKGHSHVYWYRQLPEEGLKFMVYLQKENIIDESGMPKERFSAEFPKEGPSILRIQQVVRGDSAAYFCASSLPDRDGGGYTFGSGTRLTVV.

This clone has at least ten counts. The chain recombines TRBV2 with TRBJ2-7; 11 bases fit TRBD2. Germline assignment: CDR1 SNHLY and CDR2 FYNNEI. J was trimmed by 5 bases and V by 8 bases; bases with no gene match: 5. The CDR3 length is 13 residues. CDR3 bases: TGTGCCAGCCAACCTAGCGGGAGGAACGAGCAGTACTTC. Its protein is CASQPSGRNEQYF. Drawing the rest from reference TRBV2 and TRBJ2-7, the complete variable domain is EPEVTQTPSHQVTQMGQEVILRCVPISNHLYFYWYRQILGQKVEFLVSFYNNEISEKSEIFDDQFSVERPDGSNFTLKIRSTKLEDSAMYFCASQPSGRNEQYFGPGTRLTVT.

This clone was seen once. The V and J genes are TRBV18 and TRBJ1-6; D perhaps matches TRBD1 (6 bases). Trimming left V 2 bases short and J 9 bases short, with 17 bases between. The CDR3 length is 16 residues. Looked up from germline, CDR1 is KGHSH and CDR2 is LQKENI. CDR3 nucleotide sequence: TGTGCCAGCTCACCATCCGCGGCAGGGGAGTCTTCACCCCTCCACTTT. This gives the protein CASSPSAAGESSPLHF.